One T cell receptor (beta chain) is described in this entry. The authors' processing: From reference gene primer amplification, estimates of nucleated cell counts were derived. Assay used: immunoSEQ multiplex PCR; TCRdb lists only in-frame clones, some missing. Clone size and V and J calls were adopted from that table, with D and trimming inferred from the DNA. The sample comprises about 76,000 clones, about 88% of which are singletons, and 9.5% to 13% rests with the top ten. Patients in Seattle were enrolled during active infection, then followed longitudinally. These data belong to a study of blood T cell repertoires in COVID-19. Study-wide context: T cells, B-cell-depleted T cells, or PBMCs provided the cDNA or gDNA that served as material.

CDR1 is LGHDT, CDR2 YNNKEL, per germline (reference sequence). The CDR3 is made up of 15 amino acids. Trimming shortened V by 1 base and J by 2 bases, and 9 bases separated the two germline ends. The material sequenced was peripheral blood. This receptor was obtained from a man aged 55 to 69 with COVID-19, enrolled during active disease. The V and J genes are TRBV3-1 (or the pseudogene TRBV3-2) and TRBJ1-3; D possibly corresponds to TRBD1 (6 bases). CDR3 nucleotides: TGTGCCAGCAGCCAAGGACAGGCAGCTGGAAACACCATATATTTT. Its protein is CASSQGQAAGNTIYF.